Listed here are 14 T cell receptor beta chains from one sample, sequenced in a study of cytomegalovirus exposure and HLA in healthy donors. TCRdb's table, derived via immunoSEQ multiplex PCR, lists solely in-frame clones and lacks some. The sample holds some 150,000 clones, about 86% seen once. What was sequenced was PBMCs. The receptors were sampled from a human donor in good health.

The chain joins TRBV7-9 to TRBJ2-3, with 10 bases lining up with TRBD2. CDR3 length equals 16 residues. From germline, CDR1 is SEHNR and CDR2 FQNEAQ (reference sequence). Trimming at V came to 5 bases and at J to 2 bases, leaving 7 bases not matched to a gene. CDR3 coding DNA: TGTGCCAGCAGCCTTCGGACTAGCGGCTACACAGATACGCAGTATTTT. The encoded protein is CASSLRTSGYTDTQYF.

A few counts support this clone. This chain connects TRBV28 to TRBJ1-5; TRBD1 agrees at 8 bases. V was clipped by 4 bases and J by 15 bases; unmatched bases: 8. The CDR3 extends over 12 amino acids. The V gene's germline CDR1 is MDHEN and CDR2 SYDVKM. CDR3 residues: CASSSPSGTGHF. The CDR3 bases are TGTGCCAGCAGTTCACCCTCCGGGACAGGGCATTTT.

This chain joins TRBV28 and TRBJ2-5; 9 nucleotides line up with TRBD1. Germline loops: CDR1 MDHEN, CDR2 SYDVKM. The CDR3 extends over 16 amino acids. Losses at the gene ends were 5 bases for V and 2 bases for J; bases not matched to a gene: 9. The CDR3: CASSTYRGPWQETQYF. As DNA, the CDR3 is TGTGCCAGCAGTACCTACAGGGGGCCGTGGCAAGAGACCCAGTACTTC.

This clone was seen a single time. This rearrangement joins TRBV28 to TRBJ2-7; a possible D gene is TRBD2 (7 bases). Between the trimmed V and J ends, which lost 7 bases and 0 bases, there was a span of 16 bases. CDR1 is MDHEN, CDR2 SYDVKM, per germline. This CDR3 comprises 15 residues. CDR3 sequence reads: CASNTGGASSYEQYF. CDR3 DNA sequence: TGTGCCAGCAATACGGGGGGCGCGAGCTCCTACGAGCAGTACTTC.

The chain has TRBV6-1 and TRBJ2-3; the D gene is possibly TRBD1 (6 bases). This CDR3 is 15 amino acids long. V lost 6 bases and J lost 4, with 17 bases in between. Germline CDR1 and CDR2: MNHNS and SASEGT. The CDR3 spells CASSDITGLADTQYF. The CDR3 DNA reads TGTGCCAGCAGCGACATTACAGGGTTAGCAGATACGCAGTATTTT.

The rearrangement joins TRBV5-6 to TRBJ2-1, with 9 bases lining up with TRBD2. Germline loops: CDR1 SGHDT, CDR2 YYEEEE. The junction had 11 bases not matched to a gene; V was cut back by 4 bases and J by 9 bases. The CDR3 contains 15 residues. CDR3 region: CASSPIGTSRGEQFF. The CDR3 nucleotides read TGTGCCAGCAGCCCGATTGGGACTAGCAGAGGTGAGCAGTTCTTC.

This chain links TRBV11-2 with TRBJ2-7, with 12 positions matching TRBD2. With V trimmed by 6 bases and J by 4 bases, 13 bases remained unmatched. The CDR3 length is 17 residues. CDR1 is SGHAT and CDR2 is FQNNGV in the germline V gene. CDR3 sequence (DNA): TGTGCCAGCAGATCCCACCGGACTAGCGGGACCTTATACGAGCAGTACTTC. Translation gives CASRSHRTSGTLYEQYF.

The chain couples TRBV7-6 to TRBJ2-2, with D perhaps matching TRBD2 (5 bases). Trimming stripped 6 bases from V and 6 bases from J, with 11 bases between. CDR3 length: 13 residues. From germline, CDR1 is SGHVS and CDR2 FNYEAQ. Here the CDR3 reads CASRPEAAGELFF. The CDR3 nucleotides read TGTGCCAGCAGACCTGAAGCGGCCGGGGAGCTGTTTTTT.

J is TRBJ2-7 and V is TRBV4-1, with 12 positions matching TRBD1. From germline, CDR1 is MGHRA and CDR2 YSYEKL. This CDR3 comprises 18 residues. The V and J ends lost 3 bases and 0 bases, in that order; junction bases with no gene match: 9. This CDR3 is CASSQTGTGGKSSYEQYF. CDR3 nucleotide sequence: TGCGCCAGCAGCCAGACTGGGACAGGGGGCAAGAGCTCCTACGAGCAGTACTTC.

This sequence joins TRBV10-3 and TRBJ2-7; TRBD1 aligns across 8 bases. With 7 bases clipped from V and 4 bases from J, the junction kept 6 bases outside the gene matches. CDR1 ENHRY and CDR2 SYGVKD come from the germline V gene. The CDR3 is made up of 13 amino acids. This CDR3 reads CAITQGQEYEQYF. CDR3 DNA sequence: TGTGCCATCACCCAGGGACAGGAGTACGAGCAGTACTTC.

The chain uses TRBV5-1 and TRBJ1-2, with D uncertain. Trimming took off 4 bases at V and 7 bases at J, with 14 bases between the two ends. Germline V lookup: CDR1 SGHRS, CDR2 YFSETQ. This CDR3 has 13 amino acids. CDR3 sequence reads: CASSASTGPGYTF. In nucleotides, the CDR3 is TGCGCCAGCAGCGCCTCCACTGGGCCTGGCTACACCTTC.

This chain connects TRBV5-6 to TRBJ1-2, with TRBD1 identical over 9 bases. Germline CDR1 reads SGHDT; CDR2 reads YYEEEE. CDR3 length equals 15 residues. V shed 3 bases, J shed 7 bases, and the junction held 10 bases outside the gene matches. The DNA for the CDR3 is TGTGCCAGCAGCTCCCGGGACAGGGCTTATTTTGGCTACACCTTC. As protein: CASSSRDRAYFGYTF.

This clone has a single count. The V gene is TRBV27, the J gene TRBJ2-2; 7 bases agree with TRBD1. Losses at the gene ends were 6 bases for V and 0 bases for J; bases not matched to a gene: 19. This CDR3 spans 20 amino acids. Germline loops: CDR1 MNHEY, CDR2 SMNVEV (reference sequence). The CDR3 is CASSPTGKWWKTSNTGELFF. CDR3 coding DNA: TGTGCCAGCAGCCCGACAGGGAAGTGGTGGAAAACTTCGAACACCGGGGAGCTGTTTTTT.

This sequence joins TRBV30 and TRBJ1-1, with D tentatively TRBD1 (6 bases). The CDR3 runs 15 residues. V was shortened by 7 bases and J by 5 bases, with 23 bases between the two germline ends. In germline, CDR1 is GTSNPN, CDR2 SVGIG (reference sequence). The CDR3 loop reads CASRGTGSDLTEAFF. DNA for the CDR3: TGTGCCTCCAGGGGAACAGGGTCTGATTTGACTGAAGCTTTCTTT.